This T cell receptor (beta chain) was recovered during a study of identical twins' blood T cells. Findings and caveats of the study: Each donor's most abundant TCRbeta clonotypes shared more CDR3 sequences with her twin than unrelated donors. Shared CDR3 clonotype counts tracked mainly the product of cloneset sizes. Twins reportedly had markedly more similar V usage than unrelated donors, even among out-of-frame TCRbeta clonotypes.

MiXCR was run by TCRdb on the 5' RACE reads, yielding one entry per CDR3 protein. Here the sample spans a few hundred thousand distinct CDR3 sequences, roughly 30% being singletons. As to this clonotype: Antigen unknown.

V lost 2 bases and J lost 1, with 14 bases in between. There are 15 residues in the CDR3. In germline, CDR1 is DFQATT, CDR2 SNEGSKA (reference sequence). What was sequenced was PBMCs. The TCR originated in a woman aged 18-55 years in good health. The V and J genes are TRBV20-1 and TRBJ1-1, with D maybe TRBD1 (5 bases). CDR3 sequence: CSARRPGRSNTEAFF. The CDR3 DNA is TGCAGTGCTAGACGCCCGGGACGCTCGAACACTGAAGCTTTCTTT.